Sequencing of this T cell receptor (beta chain) was carried out in a study of vaccination and CD4 T cells after COVID-19. As for the study in general: The convalescents were made up of six males and four females, two of whom were Hispanic. General study findings and limits: In convalescent patients, 304 of 307 vaccine-specific clones were mono-reactive for SARS-CoV-2 spike.

Regarding this clonotype: The antigen remains unidentified.

As for time point: late sampling 161 to 241 days after vaccination in three convalescent patients. The treatment here: roughly 10-day PBMC culture with coronavirus spike peptide pools or control peptides (ViraFEST assay). The assay that was used to sequence DNA from cultured CD4+ T cells was the Oncomine TCR Beta short-read assay. In TCRdb, the PCR reads were re-called with MiXCR into one record per CDR3 protein. The profile shows 25,000 to 30,000 distinct CDR3 sequences, around 33% of them singletons. Trimming removed 6 bases at V and 2 bases at J, with 20 bases between. The CDR3 extends over 16 amino acids. From germline, CDR1 is SGHNT and CDR2 YYREEE (reference sequence).

The clonotype comes from a human donor who had recovered from COVID-19. This specimen consisted of CD4+ T cells from blood, cultured in vitro, obtained about 7 months after SARS-CoV-2 vaccination. The chain uses TRBV5-4 and TRBJ1-1; unclear D gene. The CDR3 DNA reads TGTGCCAGCACCCTAGCCCCTCCAGGCGACAACACTGAAGCTTTCTTT. Protein: CASTLAPPGDNTEAFF.